One and the same sample provided the 14 T cell receptor beta chains below, sequenced in a study of blood T cells in healthy people across ages. Primers used in a second PCR of roughly 6 to 11 cycles were a sample-barcoded 5' primer and a J-beta primer mix. TCRdb reanalysed the 5' RACE reads using MiXCR and keeps one entry per CDR3 protein. The sample lists around 750,000 distinct CDR3 sequences, roughly 50% occurring once. The sample consisted of blood. Source of these receptors: an older man in good health.

The V call is TRBV27, the J call TRBJ2-7; 7 positions match TRBD1. Looked up from germline, CDR1 is MNHEY and CDR2 is SMNVEV (reference sequence). The CDR3 contains 16 residues. Losses at the gene ends were 7 bases for V and 2 bases for J; bases not matched to a gene: 14. DNA for the CDR3: TGTGCCAGCACCCCCGGGCTGACAGGGCCACCCTACGAGCAGTACTTC. Amino acids: CASTPGLTGPPYEQYF.

This rearrangement joins TRBV20-1 to TRBJ2-7; D unclear. The CDR3 loop spans 11 amino acids. Per the germline V gene, CDR1 is DFQATT and CDR2 is SNEGSKA (reference sequence). The V gene lost 0 bases and the J gene lost 5 bases, with 5 bases spanning the gap. In DNA form, the CDR3 reads TGCAGTGCTAGAGACGCTCACGAGCAGTACTTC. It encodes CSARDAHEQYF.

With regard to this clonotype: One junction end disagrees with the germline gene, perhaps due to a read error. This chain uses TRBV28 with TRBJ2-4, with D tentatively TRBD1 (6 bases). The assigned J gene may be wrong: the sequence end matches TRBJ2-7 better. The CDR3 covers 13 residues. The germline V gene encodes CDR1 MDHEN and CDR2 SYDVKM. The CDR3 region is CAGSRDKSYEQYF. CDR3 DNA: TGTGCCGGCAGTAGGGACAAGTCCTACGAGCAGTACTTC.

This clonotype showed up just a few times. This rearrangement joins TRBV27 to TRBJ2-7; D is possibly TRBD1 or TRBD2 (6 bases each). CDR3 length: 16 residues. Germline V gives CDR1 MNHEY, CDR2 SMNVEV (reference sequence). Trimming removed 8 bases at V and 1 base at J, with 21 bases between. For the CDR3, the DNA is TGTGCCAGCCACCCTACTAGCACAGGGCTGTCCTACGAGCAGTACTTC. Residues: CASHPTSTGLSYEQYF.

The V gene is TRBV20-1, the J gene TRBJ1-2; perhaps TRBD1 as D (5 bases). The germline V and J ends were trimmed by 2 bases and 6 bases, with 10 bases remaining between them. The CDR3 sequence is 12 residues long. From germline, CDR1 is DFQATT and CDR2 SNEGSKA (reference sequence). The CDR3 bases are TGCAGTGCTAGATCGGGGGATGATGGCTACACCTTC. Translated: CSARSGDDGYTF.

This clonotype was found a few times. This chain connects TRBV6-2 or TRBV6-3 to TRBJ2-7, with 9 positions matching TRBD1. Germline assignment: CDR1 MNHEY and CDR2 SVGEGT. Trimming removed 6 bases from V and 5 bases from J; junction bases left unmatched: 8. The CDR3 is made up of 14 amino acids. The CDR3 sequence: CASSVGTGYDEQYF. Here the CDR3 DNA reads TGTGCCAGCAGCGTGGGGACAGGGTATGACGAGCAGTACTTC.

This chain's CDR3 is CASSLRAINLGEKLFF. The CDR3 DNA reads TGTGCCAGCAGTTTAAGGGCCATCAATTTGGGTGAAAAACTGTTTTTT. V gene TRBV12-3 or TRBV12-4 combines with J gene TRBJ1-4; D is unclear. The V end was cut by 2 bases, the J end by 7 bases, with 17 bases between. This CDR3 comprises 16 residues.

This clonotype was found a few times. CDR3 sequence: CASSLGQSNNSPLHF. The CDR3 DNA sequence: TGTGCCAGCAGCTTAGGACAGAGTAATAATTCACCCCTCCACTTT. The V call is TRBV7-2, the J call TRBJ1-6; a weak D match, TRBD1 (5 bases). CDR1 is SGHTA and CDR2 is FQGNSA in the germline V gene. V was shortened by 1 base and J by 5 bases, with 9 bases between the two germline ends. The CDR3 covers 15 residues.

The gene calls are TRBV10-3 and TRBJ2-1; TRBD2 matches 8 bases. V shed 4 bases, J shed 0 bases, and the junction held 5 bases outside the gene matches. This CDR3 spans 16 amino acids. Germline CDR1 ENHRY, CDR2 SYGVKD. The CDR3 loop reads CAISVSGSNSYNEQFF. The CDR3 DNA reads TGTGCCATCAGTGTAAGCGGGAGTAACTCCTACAATGAGCAGTTCTTC.

The chain employs TRBV3-1 and TRBJ2-3, with no clear D. Trimming shortened V by 3 bases and J by 4 bases, and 2 bases separated the two germline ends. Germline CDR1 is LGHDT and CDR2 is YNNKEL (reference sequence). This CDR3 contains 11 residues. DNA of the CDR3: TGTGCCAGCAGCCATTCAGATACGCAGTATTTT. Its protein product is CASSHSDTQYF.

The gene calls are TRBV7-3 and TRBJ2-1, with D perhaps being TRBD1 or TRBD2 (5 bases each). From germline, CDR1 is SGHTA and CDR2 FQGTGA. The V end lost 6 bases, the J end lost 6 bases, and 15 bases lay between the germline ends. This CDR3 region has 14 residues. In DNA, the CDR3 is TGTGCCAGCAGTCCCGGGGCCCTATTCAATGAGCAGTTCTTC. Translating gives CASSPGALFNEQFF.

The chain is built from TRBV28 and TRBJ2-7; 7 bases fit TRBD2. After removal of 7 bases from V and 3 bases from J, the junction contained 9 bases not matched to a gene. The CDR3 consists of 14 residues. Per germline, CDR1 MDHEN and CDR2 SYDVKM. DNA for the CDR3: TGTGCCAGCAATCTGGGAGGGGAGAACTACGAGCAGTACTTC. It specifies CASNLGGENYEQYF. Complete variable domain (other parts from reference TRBV28 and TRBJ2-7): DVKVTQSSRYLVKRTGEKVFLECVQDMDHENMFWYRQDPGLGLRLIYFSYDVKMKEKGDIPEGYSVSREKKERFSLILESASTNQTSMYLCASNLGGENYEQYFGPGTRLTVT.

V usage is TRBV20-1 and J usage is TRBJ2-1, with TRBD2 identical over 9 bases. Per germline, CDR1 DFQATT and CDR2 SNEGSKA (reference sequence). V was pared by 0 bases and J by 1 base, with 7 bases of the junction left unmatched. The CDR3 sequence is 17 residues long. Written as DNA, the CDR3 is TGCAGTGCTAGAGATCGGGCTAGCGGGAAGTCCTACAATGAGCAGTTCTTC. It specifies CSARDRASGKSYNEQFF.

The chain combines TRBV5-1 with TRBJ2-3; TRBD2 agrees at 8 bases. V lost 2 bases and J lost 5; bases outside the gene matches: 16. Germline CDR1 and CDR2: SGHRS and YFSETQ. CDR3 size: 18 residues. The CDR3 DNA reads TGCGCCAGCAGCTTATCCCGGGCCACAGGACTAGCACGAGATACGCAGTATTTT. Translation: CASSLSRATGLARDTQYF.